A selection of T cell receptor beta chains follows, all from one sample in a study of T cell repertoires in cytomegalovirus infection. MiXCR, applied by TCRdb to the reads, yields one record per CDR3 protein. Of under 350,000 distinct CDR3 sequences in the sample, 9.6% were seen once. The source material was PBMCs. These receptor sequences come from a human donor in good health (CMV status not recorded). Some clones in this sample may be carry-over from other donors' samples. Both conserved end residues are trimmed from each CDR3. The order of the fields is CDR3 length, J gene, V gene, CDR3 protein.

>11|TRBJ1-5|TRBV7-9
ASSGIAGQPQH
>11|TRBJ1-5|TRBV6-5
ASSYAGGQPQH
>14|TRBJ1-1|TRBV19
ASSIDFDKTNTEAF
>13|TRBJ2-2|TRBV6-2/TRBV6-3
ASTPTSRYTGELF
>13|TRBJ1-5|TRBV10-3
AISESSGLYQPQH
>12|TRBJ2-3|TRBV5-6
ASSLGRPSDTQY
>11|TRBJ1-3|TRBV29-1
SVEDGGENTIY
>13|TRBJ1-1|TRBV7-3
ASSLHGTGDTEAF
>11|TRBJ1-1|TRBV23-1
ASRKLVVTEAF
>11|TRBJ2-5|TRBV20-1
SASRTNFETQY
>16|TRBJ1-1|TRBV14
ASSHFQWTGRGNTEAF
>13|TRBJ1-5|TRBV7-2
ASSEVPLKIQPQH
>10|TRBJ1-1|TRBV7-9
ASSLEELEAF
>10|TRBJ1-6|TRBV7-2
ASSAGPQPLH
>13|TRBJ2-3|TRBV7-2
ASSPSGGSTDTQY
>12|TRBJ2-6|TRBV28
ASSKISGANVLT
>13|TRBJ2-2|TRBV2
ASSERLQNTGELF
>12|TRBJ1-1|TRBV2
ASSERSGVSEAF
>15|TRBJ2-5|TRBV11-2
ASSHLSGVVGQETQY
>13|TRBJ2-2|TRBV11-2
ASSYPTGSTGELF
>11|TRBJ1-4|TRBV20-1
SAAGVSEEKLF
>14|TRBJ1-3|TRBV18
ASSPGTWSPGNTIY
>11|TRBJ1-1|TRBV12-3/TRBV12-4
ASRSDGNTEAF
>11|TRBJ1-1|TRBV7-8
ASSLRENTEAF
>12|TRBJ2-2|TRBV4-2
ASSQDRGHGELF
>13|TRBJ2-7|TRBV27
ASSRQGGISYEQY
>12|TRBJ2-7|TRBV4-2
ASSSSGGLYEQY
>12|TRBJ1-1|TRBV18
ASSPVSKNTEAF
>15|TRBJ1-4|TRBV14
ASSHRDSTGGNEKLF
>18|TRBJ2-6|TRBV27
ASSLSHRGQRRSGANVLT
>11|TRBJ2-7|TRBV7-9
ASNWAGGDEQY
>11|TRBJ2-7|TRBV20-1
SAKGQRPYEQY
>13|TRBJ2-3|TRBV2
ASSLWAPSTDTQY
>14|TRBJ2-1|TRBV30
AWSPLRPPLYNEQF
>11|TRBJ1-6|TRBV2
ASGGQGYSPLH
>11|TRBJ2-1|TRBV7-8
ASSFTGGGEQF
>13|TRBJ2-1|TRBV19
ASSIGTAYYNEQF
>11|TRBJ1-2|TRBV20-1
SAAPQGALGYT
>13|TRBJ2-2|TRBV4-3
ASSQAGGRTGELF
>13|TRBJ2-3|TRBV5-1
ASQRWGRGTDTQY
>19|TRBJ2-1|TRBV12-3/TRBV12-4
ASSSSFRTSGVRSSYNEQF
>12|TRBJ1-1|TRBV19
AARRTGRNTEAF
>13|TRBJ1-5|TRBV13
ASSLGRNPNQPQH
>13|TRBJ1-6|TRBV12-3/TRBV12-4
ASTPQGRRDSPLH
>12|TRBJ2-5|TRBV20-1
SADTSGGWETQY
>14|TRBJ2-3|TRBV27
ASSSPSRVRTDTQY
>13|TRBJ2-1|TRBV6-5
ASSYDTNWDNEQF
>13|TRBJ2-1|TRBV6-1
ASSYFGGNYNEQF
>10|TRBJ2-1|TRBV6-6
ASREGAGEQF
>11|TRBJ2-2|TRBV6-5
ASSRQSYGELF
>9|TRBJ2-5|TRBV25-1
ASSRKGDQY
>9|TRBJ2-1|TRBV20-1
SAIAGHEQF
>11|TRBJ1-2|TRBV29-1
SVEGGQDYGYT
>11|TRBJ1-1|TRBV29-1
SVLTGKNTEAF